These 32 T cell receptor beta chains originate from one sample sequenced in a study of cytomegalovirus exposure and HLA in healthy donors. With 60 Vbeta and 13 Jbeta primers, the PCR was carried out. Assay: immunoSEQ multiplex PCR; the TCRdb copy retains only in-frame clones and omits some. Its clone listing holds 150,000 to 200,000 clones. Sequencing input: PBMCs. The receptors originated from a man aged 25 to 40 in good health and CMV-seronegative.

The V gene is TRBV28, the J gene TRBJ1-2; no definite D call. This CDR3 has 12 amino acids. The V gene lost 6 bases and the J gene lost 8 bases, with 13 bases spanning the gap. CDR1 is MDHEN, CDR2 SYDVKM, per germline. CDR3 residues: CASSFKAEGYTF. As DNA, the CDR3 is TGTGCCAGCAGCTTTAAGGCGGAGGGCTACACCTTC.

The chain is built from TRBV19 and TRBJ1-1, with D possibly matching TRBD1 (5 bases). Germline V lookup: CDR1 LNHDA, CDR2 SQIVND (reference sequence). This CDR3 is built from 17 residues. V lost 1 base to trimming and J lost 0 bases, with 15 bases between them. CDR3 bases: TGTGCCAGTAGTATAGTGGGAGGGGACTCGTTGAACACTGAAGCTTTCTTT. It codes for CASSIVGGDSLNTEAFF.

This chain links TRBV5-1 with TRBJ2-3; D possibly corresponds to TRBD1 (6 bases). The CDR3 loop spans 16 amino acids. The germline V gene has CDR1 SGHRS and CDR2 YFSETQ. The germline V and J ends were trimmed by 4 bases and 4 bases, with 19 bases remaining between them. As DNA, the CDR3 is TGCGCCAGCAGCCCCTCTGTCCTTTCAGGGGCAGATACGCAGTATTTT. It is translated as CASSPSVLSGADTQYF.

The chain employs TRBV7-9 and TRBJ2-3, with D unresolved. The V end was cut by 5 bases, the J end by 6 bases, with 15 bases between. This CDR3 has 14 residues. CDR1 and CDR2 (germline): SEHNR, FQNEAQ (reference sequence). The CDR3 bases are TGTGCCAGCAGCCCACCCGAGACTGAGGATACGCAGTATTTT. This codes for CASSPPETEDTQYF.

The V and J genes are TRBV5-1 and TRBJ2-2, with D perhaps TRBD1 (6 bases). Trimming cost V 0 bases and J 0 bases, with 12 bases left between them. The germline V gene encodes CDR1 SGHRS and CDR2 YFSETQ. The CDR3 loop spans 17 amino acids. CDR3 residues: CASSLDGRGTNTGELFF. CDR3 sequence (DNA): TGCGCCAGCAGCTTGGACGGCAGGGGAACGAACACCGGGGAGCTGTTTTTT.

The rearrangement links TRBV27 to TRBJ1-1; no clear D. CDR1 MNHEY and CDR2 SMNVEV come from the germline V gene (reference sequence). The CDR3 sequence is 14 residues long. V was pared by 4 bases and J by 8 bases, with 17 bases between. The CDR3 reads CASSSRRAGLEAFF. The CDR3 DNA reads as TGTGCCAGCAGTTCCAGACGGGCGGGGTTGGAAGCTTTCTTT.

The J gene is TRBJ1-3, the V gene TRBV6-6; the match to TRBD1 covers 8 bases. The CDR3 length is 16 residues. Germline CDR1 reads MNHNY; CDR2 reads SVGAGI (reference sequence). Trimming cost V 6 bases and J 3 bases; bases outside gene matches: 10. The CDR3 sequence: CASRPNDRGFGNTIYF. The CDR3 DNA sequence: TGTGCCAGCAGGCCGAACGACAGGGGCTTTGGAAACACCATATATTTT.

The chain carries TRBV6-1 and TRBJ2-1; tentatively, D is TRBD2 (5 bases). Germline CDR1 reads MNHNS; CDR2 reads SASEGT. Trimming removed 7 bases from V and 9 bases from J, with 16 bases in between. The CDR3 has 13 amino acids. The CDR3 sequence: CASKLAGGSEQFF. The CDR3 DNA sequence: TGTGCCAGCAAGTTGGCAGGAGGCAGTGAGCAGTTCTTC.

The chain couples TRBV7-6 to TRBJ2-1; the match to TRBD2 covers 12 bases. Germline V gene sequence: CDR1 SGHVS, CDR2 FNYEAQ. The CDR3 is 16 amino acids. V shed 5 bases, J shed 4 bases, and the junction held 6 bases outside the gene matches. The CDR3 DNA sequence: TGTGCCAGCAGCAGAAGGACTAGCGGGGTATACAATGAGCAGTTCTTC. Translation gives CASSRRTSGVYNEQFF.

The chain joins TRBV6-5 to TRBJ1-5; D perhaps matches TRBD1 (6 bases). Per the germline V gene, CDR1 is MNHEY and CDR2 is SVGAGI. The germline V and J ends were trimmed by 5 bases and 4 bases, with 6 bases remaining between them. This CDR3 spans 12 amino acids. CDR3 sequence: CASSTGNQPQHF. The DNA for the CDR3 is TGTGCCAGCAGTACAGGGAATCAGCCCCAGCATTTT.

The chain uses TRBV20-1 and TRBJ1-1; D remains unclear. Deletions cut 7 bases from V and 0 bases from J, with 6 bases between. Germline CDR1 DFQATT, CDR2 SNEGSKA (reference sequence). This CDR3 contains 11 residues. The chain's CDR3 is CSVGVNTEAFF. The CDR3 bases are TGCAGTGTCGGGGTGAACACTGAAGCTTTCTTT.

The chain couples TRBV6-1 to TRBJ2-7, with 7 nucleotides matching TRBD2. This CDR3 is built from 17 residues. Trimming at V came to 4 bases and at J to 1 base, leaving 13 bases not matched to a gene. In germline, CDR1 is MNHNS, CDR2 SASEGT. CDR3 nucleotide sequence: TGTGCCAGCAGTGGGCTTTCCTGGGCTAGCGGTTCCTACGAGCAGTACTTC. Protein sequence: CASSGLSWASGSYEQYF.

V gene TRBV7-2 combines with J gene TRBJ1-5; D gene unclear. The V end lost 4 bases, the J end lost 2 bases, and 15 bases lay between the germline ends. Germline-derived CDR1 and CDR2 are SGHTA and FQGNSA. The CDR3 runs 16 residues. CDR3 nucleotide sequence: TGTGCCAGCAGCTCGCCACGCGGCATGGGCAATCAGCCCCAGCATTTT. As protein: CASSSPRGMGNQPQHF.

About this clone: The junction shows a germline mismatch at one end, possibly a read error. The chain combines TRBV28 with TRBJ2-7; D may be TRBD1 (6 bases). The CDR3 sequence is 13 residues long. The germline V gene has CDR1 MDHEN and CDR2 SYDVKM. CDR3 sequence (DNA): TGTGCCACCAGTAAGGGACACCTATACGAGCAGTACTTC. This codes for CATSKGHLYEQYF.

In regard to this clone: Other DNA sequences in the same sample also yield this CDR3. V gene TRBV28 combines with J gene TRBJ2-7; possible D gene TRBD1, 6 bases. CDR1 and CDR2 from the germline V gene are MDHEN and SYDVKM. V lost 5 bases to trimming and J lost 1 base, with 18 bases between them. The CDR3 extends over 16 amino acids. CDR3 sequence reads: CASSPLFGRGSYEQYF. CDR3 in DNA: TGTGCCAGCAGTCCTCTTTTCGGTAGGGGGTCCTACGAGCAGTACTTC.

The genes are TRBV7-9 and TRBJ2-2, with unresolved D. Trimming stripped 1 base from V and 1 base from J, with 7 bases between. CDR1 and CDR2 (germline): SEHNR, FQNEAQ (reference sequence). This CDR3 is 15 amino acids long. CDR3: CASSLVALNTGELFF. In nucleotides, the CDR3 is TGTGCCAGCAGCTTAGTAGCTCTGAACACCGGGGAGCTGTTTTTT.

V is TRBV11-3 and J is TRBJ1-2, with 7 bases identical to TRBD1. V dropped 1 base and J dropped 8; count of bases not matched to a gene: 16. The CDR3 runs 17 residues. The germline gives CDR1 SGHNT, CDR2 YENEEA. CDR3 loop: CASSLGWVGQANLGYTF. The CDR3 nucleotides read TGTGCCAGCAGCTTAGGATGGGTCGGACAGGCGAATCTGGGCTACACCTTC.

This rearrangement joins TRBV11-2 to TRBJ2-1; no reliable D call. The ends were cut back, 2 bases at V and 15 bases at J, with 14 bases in the middle. Germline V lookup: CDR1 SGHAT, CDR2 FQNNGV. There are 12 residues in the CDR3. This chain's CDR3 is CASSLNIHTRFF. The CDR3 DNA sequence: TGTGCCAGCAGCTTAAACATCCATACCCGGTTCTTC. Supplemented by reference TRBV11-2 and TRBJ2-1, the full variable domain reads EAGVAQSPRYKIIEKRQSVAFWCNPISGHATLYWYQQILGQGPKLLIQFQNNGVVDDSQLPKDRFSAERLKGVDSTLKIQPAKLEDSAVYLCASSLNIHTRFFGPGTRLTVL.

The chain couples TRBV28 to TRBJ1-1; the D is unclear. The CDR3 is 12 residues long. V was trimmed by 2 bases and J by 11 bases, leaving 12 bases between them. CDR1 is MDHEN and CDR2 is SYDVKM in the germline V gene. The CDR3 region is CASSLREYRAFF. In DNA, the CDR3 is TGTGCCAGCAGTTTACGGGAGTATCGGGCTTTCTTT.

The J gene is TRBJ2-2, the V gene TRBV7-9; TRBD1 matches 8 bases. There are 17 residues in the CDR3. Trimming cost V 5 bases and J 4 bases; bases outside gene matches: 12. The germline CDR1 and CDR2 sequences are SEHNR and FQNEAQ (reference sequence). The CDR3 nucleotides read TGTGCCAGCAGCCCCGCTCCCAGGGGGCATGCCACCGGGGAGCTGTTTTTT. Encoded protein: CASSPAPRGHATGELFF.

The chain is built from TRBV10-2 and TRBJ2-2; tentative D call: TRBD2 (6 bases). The CDR3 has 13 residues. Germline loops: CDR1 WSHSY, CDR2 SAAADI. V lost 6 bases and J 4 bases, leaving 9 bases between the germline ends. The CDR3 nucleotides read TGCGCCAGCAGCCCGACTAGCACCGGGGAGCTGTTTTTT. Amino acids: CASSPTSTGELFF.

The chain uses TRBV28 and TRBJ1-2, with 8 nucleotides matching TRBD1. This CDR3 spans 15 amino acids. Germline CDR1 is MDHEN and CDR2 is SYDVKM. With 5 bases clipped from V and 0 bases from J, the junction kept 5 bases outside the gene matches. CDR3 in amino acids: CASSPPGQANYGYTF. The CDR3 DNA reads TGTGCCAGCAGTCCGCCGGGACAGGCTAACTATGGCTACACCTTC.

The rearrangement uses TRBV6-1 and TRBJ1-3, with D perhaps TRBD1 (5 bases). The germline V gene encodes CDR1 MNHNS and CDR2 SASEGT. The length of the CDR3 is 12 residues. V was shortened by 6 bases and J by 2 bases, with 5 bases between the two germline ends. CDR3 in amino acids: CASRGPGNTIYF. As DNA, the CDR3 is TGTGCCAGCAGGGGGCCTGGAAACACCATATATTTT.

This rearrangement joins TRBV5-8 to TRBJ2-3; the D is unclear. V lost 1 base and J lost 9, with 12 bases in between. The CDR3 has 13 amino acids. In germline, CDR1 is SGHTS, CDR2 YDEGEE. The CDR3 nucleotides read TGTGCCAGCAGCTTGCGTGGCACGCCGACGCAGTATTTT. Translating gives CASSLRGTPTQYF.

The rearrangement joins TRBV7-9 to TRBJ1-6, with no clear D. Germline assignment: CDR1 SEHNR and CDR2 FQNEAQ (reference sequence). The V end was cut by 5 bases, the J end by 12 bases, with 20 bases between. This CDR3 is 15 amino acids long. CDR3 amino acids: CASSPDGDGWVPLHF. CDR3 coding DNA: TGTGCCAGCAGCCCGGACGGGGATGGATGGGTACCCCTCCACTTT.

V and J are TRBV2 and TRBJ2-7, with 9 bases lining up with TRBD2. V shed 4 bases and J 3 bases; nucleotides not matched to a gene: 7. The CDR3 is 15 amino acids. Germline V gene lookup returns CDR1 SNHLY and CDR2 FYNNEI. Written as DNA, the CDR3 is TGTGCCAGCAGTGTGGCGGGAGGGGGTTTCTACGAGCAGTACTTC. As protein: CASSVAGGGFYEQYF.

The chain uses TRBV5-1 and TRBJ2-1; 14 bases fit TRBD2. V trimming: 4 bases; J trimming: 6 bases; junction bases outside the gene matches: 9. Germline CDR1 SGHRS, CDR2 YFSETQ. The CDR3 has 17 amino acids. CDR3 loop: CASSKYSGTSGSNEQFF. CDR3 in DNA: TGCGCCAGCAGCAAATACTCCGGGACTAGCGGGAGCAATGAGCAGTTCTTC.

The rearrangement links TRBV15 to TRBJ1-5; TRBD1 is a possible D gene (5 bases). The CDR3 totals 16 residues. Germline values: CDR1 LNHNV, CDR2 YYDKDF (reference sequence). Trimming removed 0 bases at V and 3 bases at J, with 12 bases between. In DNA, the CDR3 is TGTGCCACCAGCAGAGAAGTAGGGGCTAACAATCAGCCCCAGCATTTT. Protein sequence: CATSREVGANNQPQHF.

This rearrangement joins TRBV27 to TRBJ1-2, with D unresolved. Germline V lookup: CDR1 MNHEY, CDR2 SMNVEV (reference sequence). The CDR3 sequence is 14 residues long. V was shortened by 5 bases and J by 4 bases, with 14 bases between the two germline ends. The CDR3 spells CASSGGASGYGYTF. The CDR3 bases are TGTGCCAGCAGTGGTGGAGCCAGCGGCTATGGCTACACCTTC.

The rearrangement joins TRBV28 to TRBJ1-2, with TRBD1 matching over 10 bases. J lost 4 bases, V lost 6 bases, and 8 bases had no gene match. The CDR3 is 15 residues long. Germline V CDR1 and CDR2: MDHEN, SYDVKM. The DNA of the CDR3 is TGTGCCAGCAGACCCGGGACAGGGGACTTCTATGGCTACACCTTC. Its translation: CASRPGTGDFYGYTF.

J is TRBJ1-5 and V is TRBV5-8; no definite D call. CDR1 SGHTS and CDR2 YDEGEE come from the germline V gene. The CDR3 sequence is 13 residues long. V was trimmed by 0 bases and J by 11 bases, leaving 12 bases between them. The CDR3 DNA follows: TGTGCCAGCAGCTTGGTTAACGCGGGAGCCCAGCATTTT. Protein product: CASSLVNAGAQHF.

This chain connects TRBV7-3 to TRBJ2-2, with a tentative D call TRBD2 (6 bases). V was shortened by 2 bases and J by 1 base, with 8 bases between the two germline ends. The CDR3 totals 15 residues. Germline V gene data show CDR1 as SGHTA and CDR2 as FQGTGA. For the CDR3, the DNA is TGTGCCAGCAGCTTAGCAGCGGGGAACACCGGGGAGCTGTTTTTT. It is translated as CASSLAAGNTGELFF.